Presented here are 18 T cell receptor beta chains from one specimen sequenced in a study of memory CD4+ T cells and cytomegalovirus serostatus. The sort gate was single viable CD3+CD4+CD8-CD45RO+ cells for memory CD4+ T cells. Method: immunoSEQ multiplex PCR; TCRdb's copy keeps in-frame clones and lacks some. This table holds around 53,000 clones, roughly 80% found once. The source material was memory CD4+ T cells from blood. The receptor source for this set is an adult in good health and CMV-seronegative.

The chain uses TRBV18 and TRBJ2-5, with D perhaps assigned TRBD1 or TRBD2 (5 bases each). CDR3 length: 12 amino acids. V dropped 2 bases and J dropped 5 bases, with 6 bases sitting between them. Germline values: CDR1 KGHSH, CDR2 LQKENI. CDR3 in DNA: TGTGCCAGCTCACCAGGGACCGAGACCCAGTACTTC. It encodes CASSPGTETQYF.

The chain has TRBV28 and TRBJ2-5; D call uncertain. The CDR3 extends over 13 amino acids. Trimming took off 7 bases at V and 0 bases at J, with 9 bases between the two ends. CDR1 MDHEN and CDR2 SYDVKM come from the germline V gene. CDR3 nucleotides: TGTGCCAGCAAATCCCCCAACCAAGAGACCCAGTACTTC. Its protein product is CASKSPNQETQYF.

This clone has only a few counts. Written as DNA, the CDR3 is TGTGCCAGCAGCTTGGGACCCTCTGGGGCCAACGTCCTGACTTTC. Its translation is CASSLGPSGANVLTF. This sequence joins TRBV5-6 and TRBJ2-6; D remains ambiguous. Trimming stripped 0 bases from V and 0 bases from J, with 4 bases between. Per germline, CDR1 SGHDT and CDR2 YYEEEE. This CDR3 contains 15 residues.

V is TRBV30 and J is TRBJ2-1; perhaps TRBD2 as D (6 bases). This CDR3 comprises 13 residues. Germline-derived CDR1 and CDR2 are GTSNPN and SVGIG (reference sequence). Trimming stripped 2 bases from V and 5 bases from J, with 10 bases between. The DNA of the CDR3 is TGTGCCTGGAGTTCAGGAGGGGACAATGAGCAGTTCTTC. The encoded protein is CAWSSGGDNEQFF. The entire variable domain, with the rest obtained from reference TRBV30 and TRBJ2-1, is as follows: SQTIHQWPATLVQPVGSPLSLECTVEGTSNPNLYWYRQAAGRGLQLLFYSVGIGQISSEVPQNLSASRPQDRQFILSSKKLLLSDSGFYLCAWSSGGDNEQFFGPGTRLTVL.

The chain has TRBV5-1 and TRBJ2-5; TRBD2 agrees at 8 bases. V was clipped by 8 bases and J by 1 base; unmatched bases: 4. Per the germline V gene, CDR1 is SGHRS and CDR2 is YFSETQ. The length of the CDR3 is 13 residues. The CDR3 protein is CASAAGGQETQYF. The CDR3 coding sequence is TGCGCCAGTGCGGCGGGGGGCCAAGAGACCCAGTACTTC.

This chain connects TRBV6-5 to TRBJ2-7; 8 positions agree with TRBD2. The trim removed 9 bases at V and 7 bases at J, leaving 11 bases unmatched. There are 13 residues in the CDR3. Per the germline V gene, CDR1 is MNHEY and CDR2 is SVGAGI. The CDR3 nucleotides are TGTGCCAGATCAGCGGGAGCCGGTTTAGAGCAGTACTTC. It encodes CARSAGAGLEQYF.

This clone was seen just once. The chain combines TRBV23-1 with TRBJ1-5, with a possible D match to TRBD1 (6 bases). TRBV23-1 carries the ORF label, with uncertain function. Trimming cost V 3 bases and J 0 bases, with 12 bases left between them. This CDR3 contains 16 residues. CDR3 coding DNA: TGCGCCAGCAGTCACAGGGGTCCCAATAGCAATCAGCCCCAGCATTTT. It yields the protein CASSHRGPNSNQPQHF.

The rearrangement links TRBV15 to TRBJ2-1; D may match TRBD1 or TRBD2 (5 bases each). Germline V gene sequence: CDR1 LNHNV, CDR2 YYDKDF (reference sequence). Trimming took off 0 bases at V and 6 bases at J, with 18 bases between the two ends. The CDR3 sequence is 17 residues long. The CDR3 sequence is CATSRDRGTDTPNEQFF. The CDR3 bases are TGTGCCACCAGCAGAGATCGAGGGACGGACACCCCCAATGAGCAGTTCTTC.

This clone was found many times. Written as DNA, the CDR3 is TGTGCCAGCAGCTGGGGACAGGGGACCGCCTTCATTTACGAGCAGTACTTC. This codes for CASSWGQGTAFIYEQYF. V gene TRBV7-2 combines with J gene TRBJ2-7; 10 positions agree with TRBD1. The CDR3 sequence is 17 residues long. The V gene's germline CDR1 is SGHTA and CDR2 FQGNSA. With 4 bases clipped from V and 4 bases from J, the junction kept 13 bases outside the gene matches.

The V and J genes are TRBV6-1 and TRBJ1-1; D is unclear. Germline CDR1 and CDR2: MNHNS and SASEGT. Trimming stripped 3 bases from V and 10 bases from J, with 15 bases between. The CDR3 runs 13 residues. The CDR3 reads CASSDLGVGRAFF. Written as DNA, the CDR3 is TGTGCCAGCAGTGACTTGGGAGTGGGGAGAGCTTTCTTT.

This chain connects TRBV14 to TRBJ2-3, with 16 bases that match TRBD2. The CDR3 runs to 18 residues. Per germline, CDR1 SGHDN and CDR2 FVKESK. V lost 4 bases and J lost 1; bases outside the gene matches: 5. CDR3 in DNA: TGTGCCAGCAGCCTTCCGGGACTAGCGGGAGGGCGCACAGATACGCAGTATTTT. Encoded protein: CASSLPGLAGGRTDTQYF. The full variable domain, in which reference TRBV14 and TRBJ2-3 provide the parts outside the CDR3, is EAGVTQFPSHSVIEKGQTVTLRCDPISGHDNLYWYRRVMGKEIKFLLHFVKESKQDESGMPNNRFLAERTGGTYSTLKVQPAELEDSGVYFCASSLPGLAGGRTDTQYFGPGTRLTVL.

The chain recombines TRBV11-2 with TRBJ2-4; TRBD2 agrees at 8 bases. This CDR3 has 14 residues. Germline values: CDR1 SGHAT, CDR2 FQNNGV. Trimming cost V 5 bases and J 7 bases; bases outside gene matches: 7. The CDR3 nucleotides read TGTGCCAGCAGCCCGGGACTAGGGCCCAACATTCAGTACTTC. Amino acids: CASSPGLGPNIQYF.

This chain uses TRBV29-1 with TRBJ2-3; 9 bases align to TRBD2. Trimming at V came to 0 bases and at J to 3 bases, leaving 7 bases not matched to a gene. The CDR3 spans 16 residues. Germline V lookup: CDR1 SQVTM, CDR2 ANQGSEA. CDR3 region: CSVEDVISGGTDTQYF. The CDR3 DNA reads TGCAGCGTTGAAGACGTAATTAGCGGGGGAACAGATACGCAGTATTTT.

The rearrangement joins TRBV18 to TRBJ1-3, with D maybe TRBD1 (5 bases). The CDR3 is made up of 16 amino acids. The germline V and J ends were trimmed by 3 bases and 0 bases, with 12 bases remaining between them. From germline, CDR1 is KGHSH and CDR2 LQKENI. The CDR3 DNA is TGTGCCAGCTCACCTATCCCGACAGACTCTGGAAACACCATATATTTT. The encoded protein is CASSPIPTDSGNTIYF.

Sample share makes this clone medium-sized. The chain employs TRBV7-9 and TRBJ1-5, with D perhaps TRBD1 (5 bases). Germline CDR1 SEHNR, CDR2 FQNEAQ (reference sequence). Trimming stripped 5 bases from V and 3 bases from J, with 8 bases between. The CDR3 totals 13 residues. CDR3 in amino acids: CASSRDPNQPQHF. The CDR3 DNA reads as TGTGCCAGCAGCCGGGACCCCAATCAGCCCCAGCATTTT.

The chain employs TRBV6-1 and TRBJ1-2; possible D gene TRBD1, 5 bases. Germline assignment: CDR1 MNHNS and CDR2 SASEGT. The V and J ends lost 6 bases and 2 bases respectively, with 10 bases between them. The length of the CDR3 is 13 residues. The CDR3 DNA follows: TGTGCCAGCAGCAGGGCGGGAAACTATGGCTACACCTTC. It is translated as CASSRAGNYGYTF.

This sequence joins TRBV19 and TRBJ2-2, with 7 bases that match TRBD2. There are 15 residues in the CDR3. Unmatched junction bases numbered 8, after V lost 1 base and J lost 9 bases. Germline CDR1 reads LNHDA; CDR2 reads SQIVND (reference sequence). The CDR3 DNA sequence: TGTGCCAGTAGTATAGGGTCTAGCGGCGCCCGGGAGCTGTTTTTT. Its translation is CASSIGSSGARELFF.

The chain has TRBV5-1 and TRBJ2-1; 11 positions match TRBD2. This CDR3 region has 15 residues. Looked up from germline, CDR1 is SGHRS and CDR2 is YFSETQ. Losses at the gene ends were 2 bases for V and 5 bases for J; bases not matched to a gene: 3. CDR3 DNA sequence: TGCGCCAGCAGCTTCTTAGCGGGAGGGGACAATGAGCAGTTCTTC. Translated: CASSFLAGGDNEQFF.